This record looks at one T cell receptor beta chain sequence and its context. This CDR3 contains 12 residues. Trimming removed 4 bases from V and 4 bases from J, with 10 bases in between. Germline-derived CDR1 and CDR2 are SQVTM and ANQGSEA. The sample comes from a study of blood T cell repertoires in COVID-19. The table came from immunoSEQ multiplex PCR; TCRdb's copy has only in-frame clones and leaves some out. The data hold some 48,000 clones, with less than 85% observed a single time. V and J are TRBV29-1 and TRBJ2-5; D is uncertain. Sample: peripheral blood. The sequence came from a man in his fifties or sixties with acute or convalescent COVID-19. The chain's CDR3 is CSVADPGETQYF. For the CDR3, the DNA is TGCAGCGTTGCAGACCCGGGAGAGACCCAGTACTTC.